This note documents a single T cell receptor (beta chain) sequence. This clone's antigen is unknown. The sample holds no much larger clone one base away, and base qualities are not on file. These data are taken from a study of graft-versus-host responses after intestinal transplantation (dated by TCRdb to 2020 to 2023). For the wider study: Multivisceral, liver-intestinal, or isolated intestinal transplants were received by the recipients. Instead of going to the commercial service, samples from a few later patients were sequenced in-house on an Illumina MiSeq and processed with MiXCR. The cohort enrolled roughly 25 intestinal transplant recipients including one retransplant, and 3 patients lacking pretransplant specimens were excluded. After intestinal transplantation, graft-versus-host and host-versus-graft alloreactive T cell clones in the graft, circulation and bone marrow were tracked using bulk TCR-beta CDR3 sequencing. To identify alloreactive clones, pre-transplant mixed lymphocyte reaction products were sequenced and then compared with unstimulated pre-transplant donor and recipient T cells. Every recipient was given anti-thymocyte globulin induction, then maintenance tacrolimus and steroids for 2 to 3 years. A peak of at least 4% donor T cells among recipient peripheral blood mononuclear cells was the definition used for donor T cell macrochimerism.

Libraries were prepared through the immunoSEQ multiplex PCR assay. For most patients, high-throughput TCR-beta CDR3 sequencing of genomic DNA was performed by Adaptive Biotechnologies. As for the original processing: Adaptive's ImmunoSEQ software supplied the TCR sequencing data for 18 patients, while MiXCR and VDJtools were used to process three other patients. CDR3 nucleotide sequences shared by donor and recipient were removed because the origin of these sequences could not be assigned. To be classed as alloreactive, a clone needed at least 2-fold expansion over unstimulated cells and a minimum CFSE-low frequency of 0.002% (template counts) or 0.001% (read counts). Clones detected in sequenced pre-transplant spleen, lymph node, or MLR CFSE-low populations of the donor or recipient were defined as mappable. The cumulative frequency of alloreactive clones was calculated as a percentage of all sequences, weighted by copy number. TCRdb holds this immuneACCESS table with in-frame rearrangements only. Some clones are missing; in checked studies, unresolved V genes explain under half, and the rest has no known cause. The DNA was the basis for D and trimming; V, J and clone size are from that table. The sample yields fewer than 15,000 clones; roughly 69% were counted once. The ten top clones hold approximately 8.8% of the sample.

To isolate intraepithelial and lamina propria lymphocytes from graft specimens, dithiothreitol, EDTA incubations and collagenase D digestion were used. Bulk TCR-beta sequencing was performed on serial intestinal graft biopsy specimens collected as late as 600 days after transplant. Measured from the cysteine to the phenylalanine, the CDR3 is 17 residues long. Only the CDR3 part of the read is kept: 51 bases, read in frame from the first base. For this chain, trimming is 2 bases at the V end and 0 bases at the J end, and the number of junction bases without a gene match is 7. CDR1 and CDR2 are read off the germline V gene as SGHTS and YDEGEE. Overall results and qualifications from the work: The relatively low number and heterogeneity of intestinal transplant patients limited the conclusions. High GvH to HvG T cell clonal ratios were observed in the allografts of patients with donor T cell macrochimerism. GvH clones were detected in recipient bone marrow, and some appeared earlier in ileal mucosa or blood, consistent with an intestinal mucosal origin. Early after transplant, declines in HvG clones were associated with peak levels of circulating GvH clones.

Recombination connected TRBV5-8 to TRBJ1-5; 8 nucleotides in the junction match TRBD1. The starting material was ileum tissue, obtained approximately 700 days after intestinal transplantation. The receptor was derived from a human patient who received an intestinal transplant, so some T cells may come from the graft donor. The CDR3 region reads CASSFWTGRDSNQPQHF. The DNA sequence is given as TGTGCCAGCAGCTTCTGGACAGGGCGGGATAGCAATCAGCCCCAGCATTTT.